This record looks at one T cell receptor (beta chain) sequence and its context. Antigen unknown. The CDR3 runs 17 residues. This sample was taken from a study of monozygotic twins with inflammatory bowel disease. Blood samples, whole and unsorted for T cells, yielded the isolated total RNA. General study points: Patients with IBD had less TCRbeta diversity (inverse Simpson) than their healthy co-twins.

From roughly 3,200 ng of total RNA, each TCR library was prepared. Molecular identifiers with 6-nucleotide sample barcodes were added during cDNA synthesis via template switching. Each CDR3 protein gets one entry in TCRdb, which reprocessed the 5' RACE reads and gives no DNA. Its table lists about 160,000 distinct CDR3 sequences. V and J are TRBV12-3 or TRBV12-4 and TRBJ2-2; TCRdb's assignment of TRBD2 cannot be checked, as there is no DNA. This TCR came from a human donor with ulcerative colitis or Crohn's disease, or a healthy co-twin of an affected twin (not recorded which). The sequenced sample consisted of blood. This CDR3 is CASSGPRLAGHTGELFF.